Listed here is a single TCR beta chain. This clone was seen only a few times. This clone's antigen is unknown. No base-level quality is on record; no much larger clone is a single base apart. The germline V and J ends show losses of 4 bases and 1 base respectively, and no gene match explains 3 bases of the junction. CDR1 and CDR2 are drawn from the germline V gene (reference sequence): SGHNT, YYREEE. The CDR3 spans 16 residues, from the cysteine through the phenylalanine. Of the read, only the CDR3 DNA is kept; its 48 bases are in frame from base 1. TCRbeta CDR3 regions were amplified from genomic DNA by means of the immunoSEQ Assay, a bias-controlled multiplex PCR. For the original study's pipeline: Within the assay, amplification of reference gene primers was used to estimate how many nucleated cells each sample contained. To quantify the absolute abundance of each unique TCRbeta CDR3 rearrangement, sequence reads were collapsed and filtered. For each sample, productive Simpson clonality was calculated as the square root of Simpson's diversity index over productive rearrangements. The source is immuneACCESS, and TCRdb retained only in-frame sequences with V and J called. Part of the clones is not carried over; for the studies checked, unresolved V genes explain less than half of this, and the remainder is unexplained. Clone size and the V and J calls come from that table; the DNA yielded D and trimming. Across this sample there are about 490,000 clones, with roughly 88% seen only once. The top ten hold roughly 3.2% of the sample.

The collaborating institutions used their own protocols to collect whole blood in K2EDTA tubes. For TCRbeta analysis, collaborators shipped samples as frozen whole blood, isolated PBMCs, or DNA extracted from either of those sample types. The entry originates in a study of blood T cell repertoires in COVID-19 (dated by TCRdb to about 2020). General notes on the study: Samples covering the acute and convalescent phases of COVID-19 were provided by collaborators in the United States, Italy and Spain. Nearly every sample came with metadata listing a de-identified subject ID, COVID-19 status, age in years and sex. The repertoires were made available in a free public database intended to serve as a resource for research on the immune response to SARS-CoV-2. HLA class I and class II types, where available, came from metadata supplied by the sample provider rather than from assay-based typing. The prospective study material was composed of cDNA or gDNA derived from T cells, B-cell-depleted T cells, or PBMCs. The samples were drawn from two sources: the first 160 participants of the ongoing ImmuneRACE study, and 1,200 or so subjects contributed by 6 global collaborators. Deeply sampled blood TCRbeta repertoires from subjects exposed to, actively infected with, or recovered from COVID-19 were included in the dataset. Overall results and qualifications from the work: How much clinical and demographic metadata was included differed by source and by participant, and the metadata was provided uncurated.

Sequencing was done on a sample of peripheral blood. This TCR derives from a human donor in a cohort sampled during active COVID-19. The sequence joins TRBV5-4 to TRBJ2-2, with TRBD2 matching 11 junction bases. The CDR3 amino acid sequence is: CASSAGTSGNTGELFF. The bases read TGTGCCAGCAGCGCCGGGACTAGCGGGAACACCGGGGAGCTGTTTTTT.